These 22 T cell receptor beta chains were sequenced from one sample in a study of identical twins (dated by TCRdb to the mid-2010s). The receptor library was made with 5' RACE. The instrument given in TCRdb is Illumina HiSeq 2000. The public reads were reprocessed in TCRdb via fastp at Q25 and MiXCR, keeping in-frame beta chains. Rows matching on CDR3 protein sequence are summarized as one entry with the most common DNA and genes. This sample is represented by 550,000 to 700,000 distinct CDR3 sequences; 21% of them were singletons. Of the sample, 4.3% is held by the ten largest clones. These data were also filed under a second study, of T cells expressing NK-cell markers.

Material: PBMCs. The receptors were gathered from a woman aged 18-29 years in good health.

This clonotype was seen more than once but under ten times. This rearrangement joins TRBV11-2 to TRBJ2-6; D is ambiguous. The V end lost 3 bases, the J end lost 2 bases, and 14 bases lay between the germline ends. In germline, CDR1 is SGHAT, CDR2 FQNNGV. CDR3 length equals 17 residues. The CDR3 region is CASSLGFVSTGANVLTF. CDR3 bases: TGTGCCAGCAGCTTGGGTTTCGTGAGCACTGGGGCCAACGTCCTGACTTTC.

The chain is built from TRBV7-2 and TRBJ1-2, with D unresolved. Trimming took 1 base from V and 8 from J, leaving 14 bases between them. This CDR3 has 14 residues. Germline V gives CDR1 SGHTA, CDR2 FQGNSA. The CDR3 loop reads CASSLDGSRWGYTF. The CDR3 nucleotides read TGTGCCAGCAGCTTAGACGGCTCAAGATGGGGCTACACCTTC. Based on the CDR3 plus reference TRBV7-2 and TRBJ1-2, the full variable domain is GAGVSQSPSNKVTEKGKDVELRCDPISGHTALYWYRQSLGQGLEFLIYFQGNSAPDKSGLPSDRFSAERTGGSVSTLTIQRTQQEDSAVYLCASSLDGSRWGYTFGSGTRLTVV.

This clonotype was counted a few times. The rearrangement uses TRBV5-6 and TRBJ2-7; TRBD2 matches at 8 bases. Looked up from germline, CDR1 is SGHDT and CDR2 is YYEEEE. V was clipped by 0 bases and J by 1 base; unmatched bases: 6. The CDR3 consists of 16 residues. The CDR3 loop reads CASSLDLSGGSYEQYF. CDR3 in DNA: TGTGCCAGCAGCTTGGATCTAAGCGGGGGTTCCTACGAGCAGTACTTC.

The rearrangement joins TRBV12-3 or TRBV12-4 to TRBJ2-7; 9 bases match TRBD2. The CDR3 covers 14 residues. The V and J ends lost 2 bases and 6 bases, in that order; junction bases with no gene match: 5. The CDR3 protein is CASSLSSGTGEQYF. CDR3 nucleotides: TGTGCCAGCAGTTTATCTAGCGGGACTGGCGAGCAGTACTTC.

This clonotype occurred many times. The V and J genes are TRBV10-3 and TRBJ2-7, with D perhaps TRBD1 (6 bases). Germline lookup yields CDR1 ENHRY and CDR2 SYGVKD. The CDR3 totals 14 residues. V was pared by 4 bases and J by 0 bases, with 10 bases between. CDR3 bases: TGTGCCATCAGTGGGGACACTTACTCCTACGAGCAGTACTTC. It translates to CAISGDTYSYEQYF.

In regard to this clonotype: Just one base apart from a much larger clone, this may be a read error. This chain uses TRBV29-1 with TRBJ2-5, with TRBD2 identical over 12 bases. CDR1 and CDR2 from the germline V gene are SQVTM and ANQGSEA. V trimming: 6 bases; J trimming: 5 bases; junction bases outside the gene matches: 7. CDR3 length: 14 amino acids. CDR3 DNA: TGCAGCGTCGGACTAGCGGGGTTTGTGGAGACCCAGTACTTC. Translating it yields CSVGLAGFVETQYF. Filled out from reference TRBV29-1 and TRBJ2-5, the complete variable domain reads SAVISQKPSRDICQRGTSLTIQCQVDSQVTMMFWYRQQPGQSLTLIATANQGSEATYESGFVIDKFPISRPNLTFSTLTVSNMSPEDSSIYLCSVGLAGFVETQYFGPGTRLLVL.

The chain joins TRBV6-1 to TRBJ2-7, with 9 bases identical to TRBD2. CDR3 length: 14 amino acids. The trim removed 6 bases at V and 6 bases at J, leaving 9 bases unmatched. CDR1 is MNHNS, CDR2 SASEGT, per germline. The CDR3 nucleotides are TGTGCCAGCAGAGGGACTAGCCCTCACCTCGAGCAGTACTTC. It yields the protein CASRGTSPHLEQYF.

This sequence joins TRBV27 and TRBJ2-3; 7 bases are shared with TRBD1. Germline CDR1 and CDR2: MNHEY and SMNVEV (reference sequence). This CDR3 spans 15 amino acids. Unmatched junction bases numbered 11, after V lost 7 bases and J lost 4 bases. The CDR3 reads CASTPTGWGADTQYF. CDR3 coding DNA: TGTGCCAGCACTCCGACAGGGTGGGGTGCAGATACGCAGTATTTT.

This clonotype was picked up a small number of times. The CDR3 sequence is CSVSFGADPRYEQYF. The CDR3 DNA sequence: TGCAGCGTGTCGTTTGGCGCCGACCCTAGATACGAGCAGTACTTC. V usage is TRBV29-1 and J usage is TRBJ2-7, with D unclear. Germline V gene data show CDR1 as SQVTM and CDR2 as ANQGSEA. CDR3 length equals 15 residues. The V end lost 6 bases, the J end lost 4 bases, and 22 bases lay between the germline ends.

This clonotype was seen a few times. DNA for the CDR3: TGTGCCAGCTCACCCTGGACAGGAGAAAACACTGAAGCTTTCTTT. The encoded protein is CASSPWTGENTEAFF. The J gene is TRBJ1-1, the V gene TRBV18; the match to TRBD1 covers 7 bases. The CDR3 has 15 residues. Germline CDR1 reads KGHSH; CDR2 reads LQKENI. With V trimmed by 3 bases and J by 2 bases, 6 bases remained unmatched.

V gene TRBV5-6 combines with J gene TRBJ2-6; D perhaps matches TRBD1 (7 bases). The CDR3 is 17 residues long. Trimming stripped 0 bases from V and 3 bases from J, with 13 bases between. CDR1 and CDR2 from the germline V gene are SGHDT and YYEEEE. DNA for the CDR3: TGTGCCAGCAGCTTGGCCCCAGGGGGAGGTGGGGCCAACGTCCTGACTTTC. Translating it yields CASSLAPGGGGANVLTF.

This chain uses TRBV6-1 with TRBJ2-2; tentatively, D is TRBD1 (5 bases). The germline V gene has CDR1 MNHNS and CDR2 SASEGT. The CDR3 covers 12 residues. Trimming removed 6 bases from V and 6 bases from J, with 8 bases in between. The CDR3 coding sequence is TGTGCCAGCAGGCTAGGGGCCGGGGAGCTGTTTTTT. Protein sequence: CASRLGAGELFF.

The rearrangement joins TRBV11-2 to TRBJ1-1, with D uncertain. Germline V gives CDR1 SGHAT, CDR2 FQNNGV. The V end lost 3 bases, the J end lost 8 bases, and 7 bases lay between the germline ends. This CDR3 spans 11 amino acids. CDR3 region: CASSFFEEAFF. The CDR3 DNA follows: TGTGCCAGCAGCTTTTTTGAAGAAGCTTTCTTT. The full variable domain, in which reference TRBV11-2 and TRBJ1-1 provide the parts outside the CDR3, is EAGVAQSPRYKIIEKRQSVAFWCNPISGHATLYWYQQILGQGPKLLIQFQNNGVVDDSQLPKDRFSAERLKGVDSTLKIQPAKLEDSAVYLCASSFFEEAFFGQGTRLTVV.

The chain joins TRBV9 to TRBJ2-7; D is perhaps TRBD1 (8 bases). The germline CDR1 and CDR2 sequences are SGDLS and YYNGEE. CDR3 size: 16 residues. The V gene lost 3 bases and the J gene lost 1 base, with 17 bases spanning the gap. The CDR3: CASSALDREGSYEQYF. In DNA form, the CDR3 reads TGTGCCAGCAGCGCCTTGGACAGGGAGGGGTCCTACGAGCAGTACTTC.

This clonotype was counted only a few times. V is TRBV12-3 or TRBV12-4 and J is TRBJ1-6; D perhaps matches TRBD1 (6 bases). The germline V and J ends were trimmed by 4 bases and 13 bases, with 14 bases remaining between them. The CDR3 consists of 13 residues. Written as DNA, the CDR3 is TGTGCCAGCAGTTCCCGGACAGAACATCCCCTCCACTTT. It encodes CASSSRTEHPLHF.

This clonotype was seen many times. The chain couples TRBV12-3 or TRBV12-4 to TRBJ1-2; no clear D. The V end was cut by 3 bases, the J end by 6 bases, with 8 bases between. The CDR3 spans 12 residues. CDR3 sequence reads: CASSFTGNGYTF. The CDR3 coding sequence is TGTGCCAGCAGTTTTACGGGTAATGGCTACACCTTC.

This clonotype has a count of ten or more. The rearrangement links TRBV20-1 to TRBJ2-3, with 10 bases lining up with TRBD1. There are 16 residues in the CDR3. The germline V gene has CDR1 DFQATT and CDR2 SNEGSKA (reference sequence). Germline trimming cut 0 bases from V and 5 bases from J; bases unmatched to any gene: 8. CDR3 coding DNA: TGCAGTGCTAGAGATCCCCGGACAGGGGGGAAAGATACGCAGTATTTT. Translating it yields CSARDPRTGGKDTQYF.

There are many counts of this clonotype. The chain has TRBV5-6 and TRBJ2-7, with 7 positions matching TRBD2. The CDR3 sequence is 14 residues long. The junction had 10 bases not matched to a gene; V was cut back by 5 bases and J by 5 bases. CDR1 SGHDT and CDR2 YYEEEE come from the germline V gene. DNA for the CDR3: TGTGCCAGCAGTCGGACTAGAATCCTCGACGAGCAGTACTTC. The encoded protein is CASSRTRILDEQYF.

This clonotype was counted only a few times. This chain connects TRBV7-9 to TRBJ1-5; D ambiguous. CDR3 length: 16 amino acids. V was pared by 0 bases and J by 3 bases, with 12 bases between. CDR1 is SEHNR and CDR2 is FQNEAQ in the germline V gene (reference sequence). CDR3 in DNA: TGTGCCAGCAGCTTAGCAGGTGGTGCCCTCAATCAGCCCCAGCATTTT. Protein: CASSLAGGALNQPQHF. The whole variable domain, filled in from reference TRBV7-9 and TRBJ1-5, reads DTGVSQNPRHKITKRGQNVTFRCDPISEHNRLYWYRQTLGQGPEFLTYFQNEAQLEKSRLLSDRFSAERPKGSFSTLEIQRTEQGDSAMYLCASSLAGGALNQPQHFGDGTRLSIL.

This clonotype appeared a few times. The chain is built from TRBV5-1 and TRBJ2-7; TRBD1 agrees at 8 bases. Germline lookup yields CDR1 SGHRS and CDR2 YFSETQ. V gave up 4 bases and J gave up 3 bases; unmatched junction bases: 9. CDR3 size: 15 residues. CDR3 loop: CASSRGTGEIYEQYF. In DNA, the CDR3 is TGCGCCAGCAGCAGGGGGACAGGAGAAATCTACGAGCAGTACTTC.

J is TRBJ1-2 and V is TRBV7-6; TRBD1 aligns across 11 bases. From germline, CDR1 is SGHVS and CDR2 FNYEAQ. This CDR3 is 15 amino acids long. Germline trimming cut 2 bases from V and 8 bases from J; bases unmatched to any gene: 7. CDR3 amino acids: CASSLWTGGGEGYTF. For the CDR3, the DNA is TGTGCCAGCAGCTTATGGACAGGGGGCGGGGAAGGCTACACCTTC.

The sample holds many counts of this clonotype. The rearrangement uses TRBV12-3 or TRBV12-4 and TRBJ1-1, with 7 bases fitting TRBD1. V gave up 3 bases and J gave up 8 bases; unmatched junction bases: 9. This CDR3 is built from 14 residues. The CDR3 loop is CASSLGQIRPEAFF. CDR3 sequence (DNA): TGTGCCAGCAGTTTGGGACAGATTAGACCAGAAGCTTTCTTT.